The 5 T cell receptor beta chains listed next were all sequenced from one sample in a study of cytomegalovirus exposure and HLA in healthy donors. PCR amplification relied on 60 Vbeta primers (plus 13 Jbeta primers). The method was immunoSEQ multiplex PCR; TCRdb's version includes in-frame clones alone and lacks a portion of them. The sample lists 200,000 or so clones; less than 90% were seen once. The sample taken for sequencing was PBMCs. These receptors all stem from a girl under three years old in good health and CMV-seronegative.

The V gene is TRBV2, the J gene TRBJ1-1, with D perhaps matching TRBD1 (5 bases). Trimming shortened V by 6 bases and J by 0 bases, and 17 bases separated the two germline ends. Germline V gives CDR1 SNHLY, CDR2 FYNNEI. The CDR3 runs 16 residues. The CDR3 region is CASRDGRRVVNTEAFF. DNA of the CDR3: TGTGCCAGCAGGGATGGGCGCAGGGTAGTGAACACTGAAGCTTTCTTT.

The gene calls are TRBV6-6 and TRBJ1-1; D not certain. The CDR3 has 14 residues. Germline loops: CDR1 MNHNY, CDR2 SVGAGI (reference sequence). The V and J ends lost 2 bases and 0 bases respectively, with 7 bases between them. CDR3 DNA sequence: TGTGCCAGCAGTTACGGGCTTATGAACACTGAAGCTTTCTTT. Translated, it gives CASSYGLMNTEAFF.

This clone has just a few counts. The chain recombines TRBV2 with TRBJ1-3; maybe TRBD1 (6 bases). The CDR3 is made up of 13 amino acids. V was clipped by 6 bases and J by 4 bases, with 10 bases between them. Germline CDR1 SNHLY, CDR2 FYNNEI. The CDR3 loop is CASRPGAGNTIYF. Written as DNA, the CDR3 is TGTGCCAGCAGGCCAGGGGCGGGAAACACCATATATTTT.

The rearrangement uses TRBV5-1 and TRBJ2-3, with TRBD2 matching 12 bases. The CDR3 consists of 18 residues. Germline assignment: CDR1 SGHRS and CDR2 YFSETQ. Unmatched junction bases numbered 7, after V lost 1 base and J lost 1 base. The CDR3 nucleotides are TGCGCCAGCAGCTTGTCGCCTAGCGGGAGGGCCGGCACAGATACGCAGTATTTT. Translating gives CASSLSPSGRAGTDTQYF.

The chain combines TRBV11-1 with TRBJ2-1; 9 bases align to TRBD1. Germline CDR1 and CDR2: SGHAT and FQDESV (reference sequence). The CDR3 is made up of 18 amino acids. V lost 5 bases and J lost 7; bases outside the gene matches: 18. The CDR3 spells CASSPRAPGQGFGNEQFF. CDR3 bases: TGTGCCAGCAGCCCCAGAGCTCCGGGACAGGGTTTTGGTAATGAGCAGTTCTTC.